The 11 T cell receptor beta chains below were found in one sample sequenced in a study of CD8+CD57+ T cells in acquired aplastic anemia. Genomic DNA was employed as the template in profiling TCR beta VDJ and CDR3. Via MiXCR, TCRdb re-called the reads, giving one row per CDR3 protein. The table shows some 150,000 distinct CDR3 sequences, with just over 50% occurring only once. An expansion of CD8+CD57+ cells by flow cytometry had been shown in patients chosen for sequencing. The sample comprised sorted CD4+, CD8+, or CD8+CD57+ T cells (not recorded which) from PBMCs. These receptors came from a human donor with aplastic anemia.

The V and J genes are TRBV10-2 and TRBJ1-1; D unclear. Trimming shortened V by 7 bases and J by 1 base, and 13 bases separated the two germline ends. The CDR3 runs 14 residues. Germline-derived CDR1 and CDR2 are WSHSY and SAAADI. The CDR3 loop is CASNDVGPNTEAFF. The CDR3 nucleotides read TGCGCCAGCAATGACGTAGGCCCGAACACTGAAGCTTTCTTT.

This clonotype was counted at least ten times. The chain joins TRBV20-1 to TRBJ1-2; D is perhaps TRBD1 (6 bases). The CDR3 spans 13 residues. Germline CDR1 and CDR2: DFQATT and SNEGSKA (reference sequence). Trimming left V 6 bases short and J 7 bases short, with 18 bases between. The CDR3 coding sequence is TGCAGTGCCCCCTCTGACAGGATCCTTGGCTACACCTTC. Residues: CSAPSDRILGYTF.

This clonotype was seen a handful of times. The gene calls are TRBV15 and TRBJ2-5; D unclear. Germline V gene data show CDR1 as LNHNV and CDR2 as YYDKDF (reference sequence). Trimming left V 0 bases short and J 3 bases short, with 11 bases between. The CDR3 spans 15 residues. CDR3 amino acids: CATSRDSRTEETQYF. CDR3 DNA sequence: TGTGCCACCAGCAGAGATTCGCGGACGGAAGAGACCCAGTACTTC.

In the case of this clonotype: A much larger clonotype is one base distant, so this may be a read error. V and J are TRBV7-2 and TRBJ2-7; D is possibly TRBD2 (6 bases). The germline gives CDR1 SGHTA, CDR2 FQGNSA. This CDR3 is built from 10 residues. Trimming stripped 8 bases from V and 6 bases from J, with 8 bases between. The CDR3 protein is CASGEAEQYF. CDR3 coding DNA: TGTGCCAGCGGGGAGGCCGAGCAGTACTTC.

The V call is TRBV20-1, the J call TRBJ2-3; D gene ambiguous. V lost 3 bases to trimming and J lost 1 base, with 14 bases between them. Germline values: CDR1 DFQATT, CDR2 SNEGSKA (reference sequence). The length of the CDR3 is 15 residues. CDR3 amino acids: CSARAPKEGTDTQYF. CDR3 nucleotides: TGCAGTGCTAGGGCCCCTAAAGAAGGCACAGATACGCAGTATTTT.

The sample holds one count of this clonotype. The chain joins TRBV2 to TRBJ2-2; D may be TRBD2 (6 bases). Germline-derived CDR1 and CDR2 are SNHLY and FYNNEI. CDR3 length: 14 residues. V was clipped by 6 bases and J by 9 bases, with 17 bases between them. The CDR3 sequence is CASRLAGPGWELFF. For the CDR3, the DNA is TGTGCCAGCAGACTGGCGGGACCTGGGTGGGAGCTGTTTTTT.

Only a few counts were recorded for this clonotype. The CDR3 DNA reads TGTGCCACCAGTGACCCCGGTATCTATGGCTACACCTTC. This sequence encodes CATSDPGIYGYTF. J is TRBJ1-2 and V is TRBV24-1; D is uncertain. CDR3 size: 13 residues. The germline V gene encodes CDR1 KGHDR and CDR2 SFDVKD. V dropped 4 bases and J dropped 4 bases, with 9 bases sitting between them.

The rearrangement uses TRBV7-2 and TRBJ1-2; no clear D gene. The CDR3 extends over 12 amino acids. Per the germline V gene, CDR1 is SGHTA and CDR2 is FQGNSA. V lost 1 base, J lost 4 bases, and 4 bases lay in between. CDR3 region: CASSLGSYGYTF. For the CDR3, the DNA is TGTGCCAGCAGCTTAGGCAGCTATGGCTACACCTTC.

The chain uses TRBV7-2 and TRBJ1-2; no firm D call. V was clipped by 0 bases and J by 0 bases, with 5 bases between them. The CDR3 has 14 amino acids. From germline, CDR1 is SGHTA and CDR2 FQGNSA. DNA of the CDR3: TGTGCCAGCAGCTTAGCCGGGACTAACTATGGCTACACCTTC. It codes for CASSLAGTNYGYTF.

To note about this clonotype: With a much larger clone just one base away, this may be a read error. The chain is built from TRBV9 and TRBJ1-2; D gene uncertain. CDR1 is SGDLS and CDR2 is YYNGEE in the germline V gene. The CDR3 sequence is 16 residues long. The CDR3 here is CASSVGRYSSNYGYIF. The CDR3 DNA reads TGTGCCAGCAGCGTAGGAAGATACTCGTCTAACTATGGCTACATCTTC.

The CDR3 loop is CASSPADSAYNEQFF. In DNA form, the CDR3 reads TGTGCCAGCTCACCGGCGGACAGTGCCTACAATGAGCAGTTCTTC. The rearrangement uses TRBV18 and TRBJ2-1, with D possibly being TRBD1 (6 bases). The CDR3 covers 15 residues. V dropped 3 bases and J dropped 2 bases, with 11 bases sitting between them. Germline V lookup: CDR1 KGHSH, CDR2 LQKENI.